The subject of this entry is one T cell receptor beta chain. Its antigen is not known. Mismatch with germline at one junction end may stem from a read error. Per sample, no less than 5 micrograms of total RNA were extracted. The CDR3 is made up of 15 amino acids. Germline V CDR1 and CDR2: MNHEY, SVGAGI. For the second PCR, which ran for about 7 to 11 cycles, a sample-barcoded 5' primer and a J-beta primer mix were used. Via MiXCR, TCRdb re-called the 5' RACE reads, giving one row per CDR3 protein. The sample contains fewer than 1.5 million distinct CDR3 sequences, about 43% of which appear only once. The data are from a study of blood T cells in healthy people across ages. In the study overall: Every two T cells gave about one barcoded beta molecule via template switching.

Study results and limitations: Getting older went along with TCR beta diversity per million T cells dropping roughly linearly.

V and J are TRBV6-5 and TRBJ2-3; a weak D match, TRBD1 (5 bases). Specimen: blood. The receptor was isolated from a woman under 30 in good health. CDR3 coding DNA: TGTGCCAGCAGTTATTGGGGCAGAAGCACAGGTACGCAGTATTTT. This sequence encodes CASSYWGRSTGTQYF.